The next 24 T cell receptor beta chains were all read from a single sample in a study of human T cells and chemical hapten exposure. MiXCR, run by TCRdb on the RACE reads, gives a single entry per CDR3 protein. The sample records under 200,000 distinct CDR3 sequences, 28% being singletons. Documented time point: patch test 3, about 24 weeks after DPC sensitization. Treatment given: therapeutic diphenylcyclopropenone sensitization with weekly scalp DPC. The sample consisted of whole blood, taken in connection with sensitization to the hapten diphenylcyclopropenone (DPC). These receptors came from a woman younger than 35 with alopecia areata. Some clones in this sample may be carry-over from other donors' samples.

The chain has TRBV5-1 and TRBJ2-5; no clear D. The CDR3 extends over 15 amino acids. Trimming took 1 base from V and 2 from J, leaving 12 bases between them. CDR1 is SGHRS and CDR2 is YFSETQ in the germline V gene. CDR3 sequence (DNA): TGCGCCAGCAGCTTGTGGCCGACAAATCAAGAGACCCAGTACTTC. Its protein is CASSLWPTNQETQYF.

The chain combines TRBV29-1 with TRBJ1-6; 7 positions match TRBD1. This CDR3 region has 13 residues. The germline V gene has CDR1 SQVTM and CDR2 ANQGSEA. Trimming at V came to 4 bases and at J to 6 bases, leaving 3 bases not matched to a gene. This CDR3 is CSVGQGTNSPLHF. CDR3 bases: TGCAGCGTTGGACAGGGAACTAATTCACCCCTCCACTTT.

The sample holds a few counts of this clonotype. The chain has TRBV29-1 and TRBJ1-2; no reliable D call. CDR1 and CDR2 from the germline V gene are SQVTM and ANQGSEA. The CDR3 contains 17 residues. V lost 0 bases to trimming and J lost 2 bases, with 19 bases between them. CDR3 sequence (DNA): TGCAGCGTTGAAGATGAAAAAGGCGCCCCAATAAACTATGGCTACACCTTC. This codes for CSVEDEKGAPINYGYTF.

This clonotype was counted only a few times. The chain recombines TRBV24-1 with TRBJ2-2; D is possibly TRBD1 or TRBD2 (6 bases each). Germline V gene data show CDR1 as KGHDR and CDR2 as SFDVKD. Trimming left V 9 bases short and J 3 bases short, with 10 bases between. This CDR3 has 13 amino acids. CDR3 protein: CATLGGYTGELFF. The CDR3 DNA is TGTGCCACCCTCGGGGGCTACACCGGGGAGCTGTTTTTT.

The chain carries TRBV5-4 and TRBJ2-5; D might be TRBD1 or TRBD2, each matching 5 bases. Trimming shortened V by 4 bases and J by 5 bases, and 18 bases separated the two germline ends. The CDR3 is 15 residues long. Germline assignment: CDR1 SGHNT and CDR2 YYREEE (reference sequence). The CDR3 here is CASSQGWGTSETQYF. The CDR3 DNA reads TGTGCCAGCAGCCAAGGTTGGGGGACCAGTGAGACCCAGTACTTC.

The rearrangement joins TRBV5-1 to TRBJ2-1, with TRBD2 matching 8 bases. The CDR3 is made up of 14 amino acids. Germline lookup yields CDR1 SGHRS and CDR2 YFSETQ. V lost 5 bases, J lost 2 bases, and 3 bases stayed unmatched. CDR3: CASSSGVTYNEQFF. CDR3 nucleotide sequence: TGCGCCAGCAGTAGCGGGGTTACCTACAATGAGCAGTTCTTC.

V and J are TRBV4-1 and TRBJ2-3; D uncertain. The V and J ends lost 0 bases and 3 bases respectively, with 7 bases between them. The germline gives CDR1 MGHRA, CDR2 YSYEKL. This CDR3 is 14 amino acids long. The DNA for the CDR3 is TGCGCCAGCAGCCAAGATGTGACTACAGATACGCAGTATTTT. Protein product: CASSQDVTTDTQYF.

This clonotype was detected only a few times. V gene TRBV7-2 combines with J gene TRBJ1-2; weak D call: TRBD1 (5 bases). Trimming left V 4 bases short and J 3 bases short, with 18 bases between. Germline lookup yields CDR1 SGHTA and CDR2 FQGNSA. The CDR3 extends over 16 amino acids. CDR3 DNA sequence: TGTGCCAGCAGCTCCACCATCGGGGGGACGGACTATGGCTACACCTTC. It translates to CASSSTIGGTDYGYTF.

The chain employs TRBV7-2 and TRBJ2-7, with no clear D. This CDR3 is 14 amino acids long. V lost 5 bases, J lost 2 bases, and 13 bases lay in between. Per the germline V gene, CDR1 is SGHTA and CDR2 is FQGNSA. The CDR3 loop reads CASSPTWRAYEQYF. The CDR3 nucleotides are TGTGCCAGCAGCCCTACATGGCGAGCCTACGAGCAGTACTTC.

The chain joins TRBV29-1 to TRBJ1-5, with D perhaps matching TRBD1 (6 bases). Deletions cut 6 bases from V and 3 bases from J, with 15 bases between. There are 14 residues in the CDR3. CDR1 and CDR2 (germline): SQVTM, ANQGSEA. Here the CDR3 DNA reads TGCAGCGTCCGGGAGACAGGCCCCAATCAGCCCCAGCATTTT. Translated: CSVRETGPNQPQHF.

The chain has TRBV5-1 and TRBJ2-7; D gene ambiguous. The germline V and J ends were trimmed by 1 base and 2 bases, with 10 bases remaining between them. The CDR3 sequence is 14 residues long. Germline CDR1 is SGHRS and CDR2 is YFSETQ. Written as DNA, the CDR3 is TGCGCCAGCAGCTTGAATCAGGCCCCCTACGAGCAGTACTTC. Translation gives CASSLNQAPYEQYF. The full variable domain, completed using reference TRBV5-1 and TRBJ2-7, is KAGVTQTPRYLIKTRGQQVTLSCSPISGHRSVSWYQQTPGQGLQFLFEYFSETQRNKGNFPGRFSGRQFSNSRSEMNVSTLELGDSALYLCASSLNQAPYEQYFGPGTRLTVT.

V and J are TRBV4-1 and TRBJ2-5, with 9 positions matching TRBD2. The CDR3 is 17 amino acids. The V gene's germline CDR1 is MGHRA and CDR2 YSYEKL. With V trimmed by 1 base and J by 2 bases, 8 bases remained unmatched. The chain's CDR3 is CASSQVPSGAAQETQYF. For the CDR3, the DNA is TGCGCCAGCAGCCAAGTCCCTAGCGGGGCCGCTCAAGAGACCCAGTACTTC.

This clonotype was found a few times. The chain employs TRBV27 and TRBJ2-1; 10 positions match TRBD2. The ends lost 3 bases at V and 10 bases at J; junction bases unmatched: 6. Germline CDR1 MNHEY, CDR2 SMNVEV (reference sequence). This CDR3 has 14 residues. Here the CDR3 DNA reads TGTGCCAGCAGTTTCCCTAGCGGGGGAAGCGAGCAGTTCTTC. This codes for CASSFPSGGSEQFF.

This clonotype was detected only a few times. This chain connects TRBV6-2 or TRBV6-3 to TRBJ2-7; the D gene is possibly TRBD2 (5 bases). Trimming took 7 bases from V and 0 from J, leaving 19 bases between them. CDR3 length equals 16 residues. Per germline, CDR1 MNHEY and CDR2 SVGEGT. CDR3 DNA sequence: TGTGCCAGCACCGATAAGAGAACGGGGAGCTCCTACGAGCAGTACTTC. Amino acid sequence: CASTDKRTGSSYEQYF.

This clonotype was observed at least ten times. CDR3 coding DNA: TGCAGCGCGGGGGGGCAGGGACCCCACGAGCAGTACTTC. Protein product: CSAGGQGPHEQYF. V and J are TRBV29-1 and TRBJ2-7; TRBD2 matches at 8 bases. The length of the CDR3 is 13 residues. Trimming took 7 bases from V and 5 from J; bases not matched to a gene: 10. CDR1 is SQVTM and CDR2 is ANQGSEA in the germline V gene.

In its sample, this clonotype was seen a few times. The chain links TRBV6-1 to TRBJ1-1, with D perhaps matching TRBD1 (5 bases). Deletions cut 8 bases from V and 2 bases from J, with 12 bases between. The V gene's germline CDR1 is MNHNS and CDR2 SASEGT. This CDR3 spans 13 amino acids. CDR3 residues: CASAGGINTEAFF. For the CDR3, the DNA is TGTGCCAGCGCCGGGGGAATAAACACTGAAGCTTTCTTT.

The V and J genes are TRBV6-2 or TRBV6-3 and TRBJ1-6; D is ambiguous. Germline V gene sequence: CDR1 MNHEY, CDR2 SVGEGT. The CDR3 is 14 amino acids. V lost 2 bases and J lost 9, with 11 bases in between. The CDR3 bases are TGTGCCAGCAGTTACGTAGGTTCCTTTTCACCCCTCCACTTT. Its translation is CASSYVGSFSPLHF.

The chain carries TRBV4-2 and TRBJ1-1, with D tentatively TRBD1 (6 bases). V was pared by 4 bases and J by 2 bases, with 11 bases between. The CDR3 has 14 amino acids. Germline assignment: CDR1 LGHNA and CDR2 YNFKEQ. CDR3 protein: CASSPPGVNTEAFF. DNA of the CDR3: TGTGCCAGCAGCCCCCCAGGGGTCAACACTGAAGCTTTCTTT.

The chain uses TRBV6-1 and TRBJ2-1, with 7 nucleotides matching TRBD1. The germline gives CDR1 MNHNS, CDR2 SASEGT. The CDR3 contains 12 residues. V lost 8 bases to trimming and J lost 12 bases; unmatched junction nucleotides: 10. CDR3 nucleotides: TGTGCCAGCTTTTGGACAGGTCTACCGCAGTTCTTC. Translating it yields CASFWTGLPQFF.

This clonotype was recorded a few times. The J gene is TRBJ1-2, the V gene TRBV7-9; 8 nucleotides align to TRBD1. CDR1 SEHNR and CDR2 FQNEAQ come from the germline V gene (reference sequence). The ends lost 5 bases at V and 4 bases at J; junction bases unmatched: 6. The CDR3 extends over 14 amino acids. The CDR3 here is CASSQGATTYGYTF. CDR3 nucleotide sequence: TGTGCCAGCAGCCAGGGGGCAACGACCTATGGCTACACCTTC.

The chain recombines TRBV7-2 with TRBJ1-2; 8 bases fit TRBD1. The CDR3 is 15 residues long. Per germline, CDR1 SGHTA and CDR2 FQGNSA. V shed 0 bases, J shed 8 bases, and the junction held 8 bases outside the gene matches. The CDR3 here is CASSLAGDRGQGYTF. In nucleotides, the CDR3 is TGTGCCAGCAGCTTAGCCGGAGACAGGGGACAAGGCTACACCTTC.

The V call is TRBV29-1, the J call TRBJ2-5, with 8 bases identical to TRBD2. The V segment lost 2 bases and the J segment 0 bases; nucleotides outside the gene matches: 5. The CDR3 runs to 15 residues. The germline gives CDR1 SQVTM, CDR2 ANQGSEA. CDR3 sequence reads: CSVEHGTSYQETQYF. The DNA for the CDR3 is TGCAGCGTTGAACACGGGACTAGTTACCAAGAGACCCAGTACTTC.

The rearrangement links TRBV6-8 to TRBJ2-1, with 7 bases lining up with TRBD2. There are 16 residues in the CDR3. Germline V gene lookup returns CDR1 MNHGY and CDR2 SAAAGT. The J segment lost 1 base and the V segment lost 6 bases, leaving 9 bases of the junction unmatched. CDR3: CASSALAELSYNEQFF. As DNA, the CDR3 is TGTGCCAGCAGCGCTCTAGCGGAGTTATCCTACAATGAGCAGTTCTTC.

This clonotype came up many times. The chain uses TRBV12-3 or TRBV12-4 and TRBJ1-3, with 7 bases matching TRBD1. The CDR3 consists of 15 residues. With 2 bases clipped from V and 0 bases from J, the junction kept 1 base outside the gene matches. CDR3 residues: CASSLTGDSGNTIYF. Written as DNA, the CDR3 is TGTGCCAGCAGTTTAACAGGGGACTCTGGAAACACCATATATTTT.